This T cell receptor beta chain was sequenced in a study of blood T cell repertoires in COVID-19. Study overall: Spain, Italy and the United States supplied samples that represented acute and convalescent COVID-19. Sample material is recorded as cDNA or gDNA derived from T cells, B-cell-depleted T cells, or PBMCs.

CDR1 is SNHLY, CDR2 FYNNEI, per germline. After removal of 3 bases from V and 8 bases from J, the junction contained 3 bases not matched to a gene. There are 13 residues in the CDR3. Methods used by the authors: Estimation of nucleated cell counts relied on the amplification of reference gene primers. TCRdb keeps only in-frame clones here, not all; method: immunoSEQ multiplex PCR. V, J and clone size are those of that table, while D and trimming were read from the DNA. The sample has 100,000 to 150,000 clones, 80% to 85% seen once; the top ten hold 3.5% to 4%. Input material: peripheral blood. The rearrangement joins TRBV2 to TRBJ1-1; 10 bases align to TRBD1. The clonotype comes from a woman in her forties or fifties with acute or convalescent COVID-19. CDR3 nucleotides: TGTGCCAGCAGTGAGGGACAGGGGAGGGAAGCTTTCTTT. It codes for CASSEGQGREAFF.